This TCR beta chain was obtained from a study of breast tumors, draining lymph nodes, adjacent tissues. Axillary draining lymph nodes of breast cancer patients supplied the node samples. The ends were cut back, 2 bases at V and 4 bases at J, with 15 bases in the middle. Germline V gives CDR1 MDHEN, CDR2 SYDVKM. This CDR3 has 16 residues. Turning to this clonotype: What it recognizes is unknown.

Regarding the study as a whole: Findings are consistent with lymph node origin and intratumoral expansion of most tumor T cells. Compared with basal-like, luminal-like tumors shared significantly more repertoire with nontumor tissue. Tumor repertoires ranked between lymph nodes and nontumor tissue in diversity, with V and J gene preferences. The lymph node origin of tumor T cells was framed as consistent with a hypothesis, not demonstrated.

TCRdb fed the multiplex PCR reads into MiXCR, producing one record per CDR3 protein. This sample has 90,000 to 120,000 distinct CDR3 sequences, with 21% found just once. Sequencing was done on a sample of axillary lymph node tissue. This TCR was sampled from a female donor with breast cancer. Some clones in this sample may be carry-over from other donors' samples. J is TRBJ1-5 and V is TRBV28; possible D gene TRBD1, 5 bases. In DNA form, the CDR3 reads TGTGCCAGCAGTTTAGTAGGGGCAGGGAGAAATCAGCCCCAGCATTTT. Amino acids: CASSLVGAGRNQPQHF. The whole variable domain, remainder taken from reference TRBV28 and TRBJ1-5, is DVKVTQSSRYLVKRTGEKVFLECVQDMDHENMFWYRQDPGLGLRLIYFSYDVKMKEKGDIPEGYSVSREKKERFSLILESASTNQTSMYLCASSLVGAGRNQPQHFGDGTRLSIL.